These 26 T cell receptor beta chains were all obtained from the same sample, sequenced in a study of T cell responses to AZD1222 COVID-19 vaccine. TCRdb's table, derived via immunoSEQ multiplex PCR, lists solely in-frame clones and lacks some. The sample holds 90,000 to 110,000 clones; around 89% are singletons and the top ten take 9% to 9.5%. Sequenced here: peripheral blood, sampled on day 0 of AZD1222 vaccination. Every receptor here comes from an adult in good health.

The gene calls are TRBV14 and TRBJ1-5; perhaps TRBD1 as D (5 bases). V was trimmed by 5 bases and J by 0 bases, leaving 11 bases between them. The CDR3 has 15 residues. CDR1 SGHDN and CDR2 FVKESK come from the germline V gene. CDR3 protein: CASSRTSYSNQPQHF. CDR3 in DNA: TGTGCCAGCAGCAGGACAAGTTATAGCAATCAGCCCCAGCATTTT.

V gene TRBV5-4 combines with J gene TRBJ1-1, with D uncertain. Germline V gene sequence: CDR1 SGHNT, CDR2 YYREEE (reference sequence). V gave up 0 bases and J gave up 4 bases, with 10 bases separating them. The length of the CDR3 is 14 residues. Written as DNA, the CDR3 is TGTGCCAGCAGCTTGGAAAGCTGGACCACTGAAGCTTTCTTT. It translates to CASSLESWTTEAFF.

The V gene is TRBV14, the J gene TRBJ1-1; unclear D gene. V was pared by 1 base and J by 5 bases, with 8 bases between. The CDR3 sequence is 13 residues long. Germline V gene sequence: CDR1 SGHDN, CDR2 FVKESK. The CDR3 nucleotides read TGTGCCAGCAGCCAAGTTTACGGTACTGAAGCTTTCTTT. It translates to CASSQVYGTEAFF.

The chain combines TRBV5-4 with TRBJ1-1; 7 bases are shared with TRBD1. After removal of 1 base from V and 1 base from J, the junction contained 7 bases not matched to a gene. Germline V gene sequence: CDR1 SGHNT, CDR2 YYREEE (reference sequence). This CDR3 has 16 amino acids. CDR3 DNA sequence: TGTGCCAGCAGCTTGAGACAGGGACGGGGGAACACTGAAGCTTTCTTT. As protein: CASSLRQGRGNTEAFF.

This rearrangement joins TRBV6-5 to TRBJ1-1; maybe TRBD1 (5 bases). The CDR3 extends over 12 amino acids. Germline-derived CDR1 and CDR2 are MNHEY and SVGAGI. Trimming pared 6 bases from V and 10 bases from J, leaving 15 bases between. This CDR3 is CASSLHGQGAFF. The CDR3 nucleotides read TGTGCCAGCAGCCTCCATGGGCAGGGAGCTTTCTTT.

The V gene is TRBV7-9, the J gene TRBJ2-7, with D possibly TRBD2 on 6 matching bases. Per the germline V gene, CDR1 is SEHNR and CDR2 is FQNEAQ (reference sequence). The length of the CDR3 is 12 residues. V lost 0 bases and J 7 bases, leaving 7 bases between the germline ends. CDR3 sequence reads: CASSLAGGEQYF. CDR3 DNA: TGTGCCAGCAGCTTAGCGGGGGGTGAGCAGTACTTC. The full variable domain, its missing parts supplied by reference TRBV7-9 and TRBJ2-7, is DTGVSQNPRHKITKRGQNVTFRCDPISEHNRLYWYRQTLGQGPEFLTYFQNEAQLEKSRLLSDRFSAERPKGSFSTLEIQRTEQGDSAMYLCASSLAGGEQYFGPGTRLTVT.

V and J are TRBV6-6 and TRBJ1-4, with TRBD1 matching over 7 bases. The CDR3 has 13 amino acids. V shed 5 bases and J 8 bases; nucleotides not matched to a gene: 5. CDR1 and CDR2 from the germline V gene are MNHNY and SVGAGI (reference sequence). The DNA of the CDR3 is TGTGCCAGCAGTCCGGGACAGTTGGAAAAACTGTTTTTT. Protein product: CASSPGQLEKLFF.

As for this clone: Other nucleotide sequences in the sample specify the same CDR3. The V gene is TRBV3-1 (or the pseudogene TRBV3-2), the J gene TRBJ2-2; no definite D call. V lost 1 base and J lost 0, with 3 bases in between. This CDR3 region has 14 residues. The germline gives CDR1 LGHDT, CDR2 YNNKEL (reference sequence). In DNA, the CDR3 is TGTGCCAGCAGCCAAGTATCGAACACCGGGGAGCTGTTTTTT. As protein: CASSQVSNTGELFF.

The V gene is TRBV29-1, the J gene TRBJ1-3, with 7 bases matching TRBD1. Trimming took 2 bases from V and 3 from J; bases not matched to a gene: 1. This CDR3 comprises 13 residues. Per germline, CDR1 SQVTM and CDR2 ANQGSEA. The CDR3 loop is CSVERDSGNTIYF. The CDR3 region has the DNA TGCAGCGTTGAACGGGACAGTGGAAACACCATATATTTT. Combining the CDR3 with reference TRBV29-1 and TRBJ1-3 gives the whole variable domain SAVISQKPSRDICQRGTSLTIQCQVDSQVTMMFWYRQQPGQSLTLIATANQGSEATYESGFVIDKFPISRPNLTFSTLTVSNMSPEDSSIYLCSVERDSGNTIYFGEGSWLTVV.

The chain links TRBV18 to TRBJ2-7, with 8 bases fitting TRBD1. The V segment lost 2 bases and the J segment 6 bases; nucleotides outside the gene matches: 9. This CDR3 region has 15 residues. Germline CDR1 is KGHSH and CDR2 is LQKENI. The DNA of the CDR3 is TGTGCCAGCTCACCAGGAGGGACAGGTTTGGGCGAGCAGTACTTC. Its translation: CASSPGGTGLGEQYF. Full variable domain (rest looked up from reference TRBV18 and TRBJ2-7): NAGVMQNPRHLVRRRGQEARLRCSPMKGHSHVYWYRQLPEEGLKFMVYLQKENIIDESGMPKERFSAEFPKEGPSILRIQQVVRGDSAAYFCASSPGGTGLGEQYFGPGTRLTVT.

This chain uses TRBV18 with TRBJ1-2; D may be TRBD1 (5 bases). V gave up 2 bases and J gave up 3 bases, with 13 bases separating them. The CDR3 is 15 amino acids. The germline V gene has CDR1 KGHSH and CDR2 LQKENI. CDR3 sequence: CASSPGMDTDYGYTF. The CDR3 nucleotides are TGTGCCAGCTCACCAGGGATGGACACCGACTATGGCTACACCTTC.

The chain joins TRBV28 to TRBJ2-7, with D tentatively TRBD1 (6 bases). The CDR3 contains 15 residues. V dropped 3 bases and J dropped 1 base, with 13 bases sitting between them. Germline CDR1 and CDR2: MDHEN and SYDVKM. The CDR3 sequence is CASSFQDSASYEQYF. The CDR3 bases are TGTGCCAGCAGTTTTCAGGACAGCGCATCCTACGAGCAGTACTTC.

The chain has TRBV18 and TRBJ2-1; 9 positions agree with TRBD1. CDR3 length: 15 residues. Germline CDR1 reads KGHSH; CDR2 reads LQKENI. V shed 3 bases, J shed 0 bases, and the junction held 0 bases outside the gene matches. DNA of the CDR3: TGTGCCAGCTCACCGGACAGGGGCTCCTACAATGAGCAGTTCTTC. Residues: CASSPDRGSYNEQFF.

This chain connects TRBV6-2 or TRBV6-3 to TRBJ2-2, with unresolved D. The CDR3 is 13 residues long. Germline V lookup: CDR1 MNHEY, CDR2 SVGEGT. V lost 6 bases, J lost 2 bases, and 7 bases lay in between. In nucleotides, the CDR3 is TGTGCCAGCAGCCAGGCAAACACCGGGGAGCTGTTTTTT. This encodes CASSQANTGELFF.

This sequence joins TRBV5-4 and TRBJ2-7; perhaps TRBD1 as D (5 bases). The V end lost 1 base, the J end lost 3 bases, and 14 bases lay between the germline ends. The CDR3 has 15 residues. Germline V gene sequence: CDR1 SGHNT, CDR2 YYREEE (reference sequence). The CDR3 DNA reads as TGTGCCAGCAGCTTGTCTCAAGGGGCTATCTACGAGCAGTACTTC. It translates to CASSLSQGAIYEQYF.

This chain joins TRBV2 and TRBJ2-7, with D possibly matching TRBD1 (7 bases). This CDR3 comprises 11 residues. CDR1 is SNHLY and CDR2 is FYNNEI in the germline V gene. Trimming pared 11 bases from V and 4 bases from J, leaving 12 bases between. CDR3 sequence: CAQGGGYEQYF. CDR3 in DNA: TGTGCCCAGGGGGGCGGGTACGAGCAGTACTTC.

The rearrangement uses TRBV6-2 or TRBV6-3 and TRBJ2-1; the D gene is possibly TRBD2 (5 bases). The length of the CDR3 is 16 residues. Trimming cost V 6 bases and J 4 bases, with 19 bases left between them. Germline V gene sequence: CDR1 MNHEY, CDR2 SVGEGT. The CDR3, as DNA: TGTGCCAGCAGCCCCCAGCCGGGGAATGGTTACAATGAGCAGTTCTTC. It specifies CASSPQPGNGYNEQFF.

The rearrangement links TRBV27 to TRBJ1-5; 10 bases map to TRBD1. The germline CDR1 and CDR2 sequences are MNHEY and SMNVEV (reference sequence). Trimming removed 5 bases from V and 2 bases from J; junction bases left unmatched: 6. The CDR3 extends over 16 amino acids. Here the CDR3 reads CASSRQGAEGNQPQHF. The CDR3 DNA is TGTGCCAGCAGTAGACAGGGGGCCGAGGGCAATCAGCCCCAGCATTTT.

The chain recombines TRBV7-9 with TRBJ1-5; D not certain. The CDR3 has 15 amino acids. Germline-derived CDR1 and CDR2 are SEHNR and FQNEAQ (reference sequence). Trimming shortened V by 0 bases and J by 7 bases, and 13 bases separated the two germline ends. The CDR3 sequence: CASSLAREEGQPQHF. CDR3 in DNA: TGTGCCAGCAGCTTAGCGAGGGAGGAGGGACAGCCCCAGCATTTT.

The CDR3 DNA sequence: TGTGCCTGGAGTTCGGCAGGCACTGAAGCTTTCTTT. Translating gives CAWSSAGTEAFF. The V gene is TRBV30, the J gene TRBJ1-1; no definite D call. Trimming stripped 2 bases from V and 4 bases from J, with 8 bases between. The CDR3 is 12 residues long. Germline-derived CDR1 and CDR2 are GTSNPN and SVGIG (reference sequence).

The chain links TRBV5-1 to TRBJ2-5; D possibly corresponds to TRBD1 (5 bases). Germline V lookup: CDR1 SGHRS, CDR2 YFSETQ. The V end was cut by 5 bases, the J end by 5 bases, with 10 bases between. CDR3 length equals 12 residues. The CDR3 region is CASRDSGETQYF. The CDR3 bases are TGCGCCAGCAGAGACAGTGGGGAGACCCAGTACTTC.

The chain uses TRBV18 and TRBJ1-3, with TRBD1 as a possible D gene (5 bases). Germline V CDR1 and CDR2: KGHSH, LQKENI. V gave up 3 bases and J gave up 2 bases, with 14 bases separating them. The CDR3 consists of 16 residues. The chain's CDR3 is CASSPEAPGAGNTIYF. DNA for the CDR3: TGTGCCAGCTCACCGGAAGCCCCGGGGGCTGGAAACACCATATATTTT.

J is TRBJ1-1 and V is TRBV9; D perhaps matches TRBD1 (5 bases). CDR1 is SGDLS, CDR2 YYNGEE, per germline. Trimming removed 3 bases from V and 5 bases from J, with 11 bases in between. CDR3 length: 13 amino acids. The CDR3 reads CASSAPGGTEAFF. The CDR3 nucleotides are TGTGCCAGCAGCGCTCCGGGGGGTACTGAAGCTTTCTTT.

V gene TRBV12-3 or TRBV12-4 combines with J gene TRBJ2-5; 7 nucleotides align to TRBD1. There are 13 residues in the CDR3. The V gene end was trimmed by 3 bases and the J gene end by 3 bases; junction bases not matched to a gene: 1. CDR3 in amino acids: CASSLGTEETQYF. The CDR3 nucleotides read TGTGCCAGCAGTTTGGGGACAGAAGAGACCCAGTACTTC.

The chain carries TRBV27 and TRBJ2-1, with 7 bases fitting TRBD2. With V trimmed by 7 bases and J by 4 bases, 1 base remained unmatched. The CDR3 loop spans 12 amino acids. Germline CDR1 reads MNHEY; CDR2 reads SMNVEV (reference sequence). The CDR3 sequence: CASKGLYNEQFF. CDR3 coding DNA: TGTGCCAGCAAGGGACTATACAATGAGCAGTTCTTC.

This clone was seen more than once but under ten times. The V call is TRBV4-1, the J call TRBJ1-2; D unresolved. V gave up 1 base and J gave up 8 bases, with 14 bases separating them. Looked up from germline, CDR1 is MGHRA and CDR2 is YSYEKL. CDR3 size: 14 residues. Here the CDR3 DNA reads TGCGCCAGCAGCCAAGTTGCGGGTCGAGAGGGCTACACCTTC. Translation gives CASSQVAGREGYTF.